This entry features one TCR beta chain sequence. At one boundary the junction diverges from the germline segment, which might be a read error. This CDR3 has 13 residues. The germline CDR1 and CDR2 sequences are LGHDT and YNNKEL (reference sequence). In the original processing: Reference gene primer amplification gave nucleated cell count estimates. Sequenced by immunoSEQ multiplex PCR; TCRdb stores in-frame clones only, minus some. The V and J calls and clone size were taken over from that table, and D and trimming were inferred from the DNA. The sample shows 200,000 to 250,000 clones, 65% to 85% of them seen only once. This record belongs to a study of blood T cell repertoires in COVID-19. Study-level information: Specimens from acute and convalescent COVID-19 originated in the United States, Italy and Spain. Sources were T cells, B-cell-depleted T cells, or PBMCs; the material itself was cDNA or gDNA.

The V gene is TRBV3-1 (or the pseudogene TRBV3-2), the J gene TRBJ2-7, with 7 bases that match TRBD1. The sequence was obtained from a human donor in a cohort sampled during active COVID-19. Material: peripheral blood. As DNA, the CDR3 is TGTGCCAGCAGCCAAGACCTACAGGGGAGACGGGACTTC. As protein: CASSQDLQGRRDF.